This T cell receptor (beta chain) was observed in a study of blood T cell repertoires in COVID-19. Study-wide background: The cDNA or gDNA used as material had been derived from T cells, B-cell-depleted T cells, or PBMCs.

Generated by immunoSEQ multiplex PCR, the TCRdb table keeps only in-frame clones and is missing some. Found here are fewer than 95,000 clones, under 80% of them singletons; the top ten hold roughly 3.9%. CDR1 and CDR2 (germline): LGHDT, YNNKEL (reference sequence). The V end was cut by 0 bases, the J end by 4 bases, with 14 bases between. This CDR3 region has 16 residues. The sample comprised peripheral blood. V usage is TRBV3-1 (or the pseudogene TRBV3-2) and J usage is TRBJ2-3, with TRBD1 as a possible D gene (6 bases). This sequence was found in a man between 65 and 80 years old with COVID-19, enrolled during active disease. CDR3 protein: CASSQDRGSRSDTQYF. The DNA of the CDR3 is TGTGCCAGCAGCCAAGATAGGGGGAGTAGATCAGATACGCAGTATTTT.